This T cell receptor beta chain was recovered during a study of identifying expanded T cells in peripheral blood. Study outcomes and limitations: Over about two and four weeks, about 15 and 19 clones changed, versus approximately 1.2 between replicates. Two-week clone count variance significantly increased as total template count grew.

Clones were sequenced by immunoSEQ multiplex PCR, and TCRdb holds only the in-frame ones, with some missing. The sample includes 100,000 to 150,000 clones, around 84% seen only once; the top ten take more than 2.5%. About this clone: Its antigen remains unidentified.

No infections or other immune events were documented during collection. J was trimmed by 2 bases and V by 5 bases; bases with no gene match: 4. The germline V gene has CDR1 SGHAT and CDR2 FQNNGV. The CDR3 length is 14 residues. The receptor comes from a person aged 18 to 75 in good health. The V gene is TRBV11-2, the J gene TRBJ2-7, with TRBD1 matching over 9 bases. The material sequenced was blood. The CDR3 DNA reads TGTGCCAGCAGCCCGGGGACAGGGACCTACGAGCAGTACTTC. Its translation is CASSPGTGTYEQYF.